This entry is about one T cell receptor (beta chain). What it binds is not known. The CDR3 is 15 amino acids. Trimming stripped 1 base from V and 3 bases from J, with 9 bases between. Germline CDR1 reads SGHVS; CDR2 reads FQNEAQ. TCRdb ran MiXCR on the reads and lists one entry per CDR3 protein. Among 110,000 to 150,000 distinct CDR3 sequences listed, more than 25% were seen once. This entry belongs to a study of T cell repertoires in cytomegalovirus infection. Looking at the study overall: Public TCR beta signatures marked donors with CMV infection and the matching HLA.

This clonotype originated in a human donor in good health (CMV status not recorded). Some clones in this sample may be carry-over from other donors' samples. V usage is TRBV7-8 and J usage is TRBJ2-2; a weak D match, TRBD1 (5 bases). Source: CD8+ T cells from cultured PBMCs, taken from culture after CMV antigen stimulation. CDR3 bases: TGTGCCAGCAGCTTAGAGGGGCCATACACCGGGGAGCTGTTTTTT. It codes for CASSLEGPYTGELFF.